The clone carrying this T cell receptor beta chain was recorded a few times. The CDR3 totals 15 residues. Germline V CDR1 and CDR2: SGHRS, YFSETQ. V was cut by 4 bases and J by 4 bases, with 18 bases left in between. The sample originates from a study of T cells of healthy individuals. TCRdb passed the 5' RACE reads through MiXCR, listing each CDR3 protein once. The sample comprises around 90,000 distinct CDR3 sequences, roughly 5% of which are singletons, and around 6.9% rests with the top ten. The V gene is TRBV5-1, the J gene TRBJ2-7; possibly TRBD1 or TRBD2 for D (5 bases each). The sequence was collected from a female donor in good health. The CDR3 DNA reads as TGCGCCAGCAGCATTCGTCGGGAAAGACAGTACGAGCAGTACTTC. Its protein is CASSIRRERQYEQYF.